This entry lists 22 T cell receptor beta chains sequenced from one sample in a study of T cell responses to AZD1222 COVID-19 vaccine. TCRdb keeps only in-frame clones here, not all; method: immunoSEQ multiplex PCR. Its clone listing holds about 140,000 clones. Sequencing was performed on peripheral blood. These receptors all stem from an adult in good health.

This chain connects TRBV19 to TRBJ1-1; D is unresolved. V gave up 5 bases and J gave up 3 bases, with 13 bases separating them. Germline lookup yields CDR1 LNHDA and CDR2 SQIVND (reference sequence). The CDR3 is 14 amino acids. The CDR3 reads CASSRGSSYTEAFF. The CDR3 DNA is TGTGCCAGTAGTCGCGGGAGTAGCTACACTGAAGCTTTCTTT. Together with reference TRBV19 and TRBJ1-1, the CDR3 gives the full variable domain: DGGITQSPKYLFRKEGQNVTLSCEQNLNHDAMYWYRQDPGQGLRLIYYSQIVNDFQKGDIAEGYSVSREKKESFPLTVTSAQKNPTAFYLCASSRGSSYTEAFFGQGTRLTVV.

This rearrangement joins TRBV10-3 to TRBJ1-2; 7 positions match TRBD1. The germline CDR1 and CDR2 sequences are ENHRY and SYGVKD. Unmatched junction bases numbered 11, after V lost 6 bases and J lost 4 bases. The CDR3 runs to 15 residues. CDR3 nucleotides: TGTGCCATCAGGGAGAGACCACAGGGGAGCTATGGCTACACCTTC. Protein: CAIRERPQGSYGYTF.

The chain uses TRBV5-1 and TRBJ2-7; no definite D call. The CDR3 is 12 residues long. Germline CDR1 is SGHRS and CDR2 is YFSETQ. The V and J ends lost 0 bases and 5 bases respectively, with 6 bases between them. CDR3 DNA sequence: TGCGCCAGCAGCTTGGGACGTAACGAGCAGTACTTC. Translated: CASSLGRNEQYF. The entire variable domain, with the rest obtained from reference TRBV5-1 and TRBJ2-7, is as follows: KAGVTQTPRYLIKTRGQQVTLSCSPISGHRSVSWYQQTPGQGLQFLFEYFSETQRNKGNFPGRFSGRQFSNSRSEMNVSTLELGDSALYLCASSLGRNEQYFGPGTRLTVT.

The chain combines TRBV7-3 with TRBJ2-7; 8 nucleotides align to TRBD2. From germline, CDR1 is SGHTA and CDR2 FQGTGA. There are 16 residues in the CDR3. V dropped 5 bases and J dropped 0; count of bases not matched to a gene: 9. CDR3 in amino acids: CASSPHSGMSSYEQYF. CDR3 in DNA: TGTGCCAGCAGCCCCCATAGCGGGATGAGCTCCTACGAGCAGTACTTC.

V is TRBV6-5 and J is TRBJ2-7, with 12 nucleotides matching TRBD1. This CDR3 has 15 amino acids. Germline CDR1 MNHEY, CDR2 SVGAGI. V lost 7 bases to trimming and J lost 7 bases; unmatched junction nucleotides: 11. The CDR3 loop is CASKTPGQGAYEQYF. The CDR3, as DNA: TGTGCCAGCAAAACACCGGGACAGGGGGCGTATGAGCAGTACTTC.

This CDR3 is CASTPTGGLNGYTF. The CDR3 nucleotides read TGTGCCAGCACCCCGACAGGGGGCCTAAATGGCTACACCTTC. The V call is TRBV6-6, the J call TRBJ1-2; the match to TRBD1 covers 10 bases. Germline V gene lookup returns CDR1 MNHNY and CDR2 SVGAGI (reference sequence). The CDR3 is 14 residues long. Trimming cost V 7 bases and J 6 bases; bases outside gene matches: 8.

This rearrangement joins TRBV4-2 to TRBJ2-3, with TRBD2 matching over 11 bases. Germline values: CDR1 LGHNA, CDR2 YNFKEQ. The V gene end was trimmed by 4 bases and the J gene end by 4 bases; junction bases not matched to a gene: 4. CDR3 size: 15 residues. The DNA of the CDR3 is TGTGCCAGCAGCCGGGGGACTAGCGGCGCAGATACGCAGTATTTT. It specifies CASSRGTSGADTQYF.

The chain has TRBV19 and TRBJ1-6; D is possibly TRBD1 (5 bases). This CDR3 spans 14 amino acids. V gave up 4 bases and J gave up 7 bases, with 11 bases separating them. The V gene's germline CDR1 is LNHDA and CDR2 SQIVND (reference sequence). DNA for the CDR3: TGTGCCAGTAGTAGAGCCAGGGAAAATTCACCCCTCCACTTT. It yields the protein CASSRARENSPLHF.

V is TRBV7-3 and J is TRBJ2-7, with TRBD1 matching 9 bases. Germline CDR1 and CDR2: SGHTA and FQGTGA. This CDR3 is built from 15 residues. Germline trimming cut 2 bases from V and 3 bases from J; bases unmatched to any gene: 5. The CDR3 spells CASSLGGTGYYEQYF. In nucleotides, the CDR3 is TGTGCCAGCAGCTTAGGCGGGACAGGGTACTACGAGCAGTACTTC. The variable domain in full, with the rest retrieved from reference TRBV7-3 and TRBJ2-7, is GAGVSQTPSNKVTEKGKYVELRCDPISGHTALYWYRQSLGQGPEFLIYFQGTGAADDSGLPNDRFFAVRPEGSVSTLKIQRTERGDSAVYLCASSLGGTGYYEQYFGPGTRLTVT.

The chain carries TRBV6-5 and TRBJ1-2, with a weak D call TRBD1 (6 bases). The CDR3 totals 15 residues. V lost 5 bases and J lost 0, with 13 bases in between. Germline lookup yields CDR1 MNHEY and CDR2 SVGAGI. The CDR3 DNA reads as TGTGCCAGCAGTACACCGGGACATTCTAACTATGGCTACACCTTC. This sequence encodes CASSTPGHSNYGYTF.

V is TRBV7-8 and J is TRBJ1-4; no firm D call. V lost 5 bases, J lost 4 bases, and 5 bases lay in between. The CDR3 spans 12 residues. Germline loops: CDR1 SGHVS, CDR2 FQNEAQ. This CDR3 reads CASSPFNEKLFF. In DNA form, the CDR3 reads TGTGCCAGCAGCCCTTTTAATGAAAAACTGTTTTTT.

This rearrangement joins TRBV5-1 to TRBJ2-3; D is uncertain. The V and J ends lost 0 bases and 3 bases respectively, with 14 bases between them. Germline loops: CDR1 SGHRS, CDR2 YFSETQ. The CDR3 is 16 residues long. CDR3 loop: CASSLGVQAGTDTQYF. CDR3 bases: TGCGCCAGCAGCTTGGGGGTTCAGGCAGGAACAGATACGCAGTATTTT.

This chain links TRBV19 with TRBJ2-3; tentative D call: TRBD2 (5 bases). The CDR3 extends over 13 amino acids. V lost 10 bases and J lost 5, with 16 bases in between. The germline gives CDR1 LNHDA, CDR2 SQIVND (reference sequence). For the CDR3, the DNA is TGTGCCACCGCCGCTAGCCGGGGAGATACGCAGTATTTT. It is translated as CATAASRGDTQYF.

This chain joins TRBV9 and TRBJ2-3; possibly TRBD1 or TRBD2 for D (6 bases each). This CDR3 has 13 residues. CDR1 and CDR2 (germline): SGDLS, YYNGEE. V was clipped by 3 bases and J by 14 bases, with 19 bases between them. The CDR3 reads CASSAVERGEAYF. In nucleotides, the CDR3 is TGTGCCAGCAGCGCCGTGGAGAGGGGGGAGGCGTATTTT.

The chain recombines TRBV6-5 with TRBJ1-5; 7 bases fit TRBD1. This CDR3 comprises 14 residues. Per germline, CDR1 MNHEY and CDR2 SVGAGI. V lost 5 bases to trimming and J lost 7 bases; unmatched junction nucleotides: 8. The CDR3 DNA reads TGTGCCAGCAGTCTGACACAGGGGATCCAGCCCCAGCATTTT. This sequence encodes CASSLTQGIQPQHF.

This chain connects TRBV9 to TRBJ2-5, with a weak D call TRBD1 (5 bases). CDR1 SGDLS and CDR2 YYNGEE come from the germline V gene. Trimming took 0 bases from V and 4 from J, leaving 13 bases between them. The CDR3 runs to 15 residues. DNA for the CDR3: TGTGCCAGCAGCGTAGGTAGGGGTTTAGCAGAGACCCAGTACTTC. The encoded protein is CASSVGRGLAETQYF.

The CDR3 protein is CATSESSVNTGELFF. CDR3 coding DNA: TGTGCCACCAGTGAGAGTAGTGTGAACACCGGGGAGCTGTTTTTT. The chain links TRBV24-1 to TRBJ2-2; D uncertain. Germline V lookup: CDR1 KGHDR, CDR2 SFDVKD. The ends were cut back, 4 bases at V and 1 base at J, with 9 bases in the middle. This CDR3 has 15 residues.

In nucleotides, the CDR3 is TGTGCCAGCAGTGAACTACCTACCGGAGGGACAGGGGTAGCCAAAAACATTCAGTACTTC. This codes for CASSELPTGGTGVAKNIQYF. The V call is TRBV6-1, the J call TRBJ2-4, with 10 bases aligning to TRBD1. Trimming removed 2 bases from V and 0 bases from J; junction bases left unmatched: 13. The CDR3 runs 20 residues. Germline loops: CDR1 MNHNS, CDR2 SASEGT.

The CDR3, as DNA: TGTGCCAGCAGCGGACAGGGGGCCCAAAGGGTACCCCTCCACTTT. This sequence encodes CASSGQGAQRVPLHF. The rearrangement joins TRBV9 to TRBJ1-6; 10 bases are a match to TRBD1. The CDR3 is 15 residues long. Trimming took 3 bases from V and 12 from J; bases not matched to a gene: 9. Per the germline V gene, CDR1 is SGDLS and CDR2 is YYNGEE.

The rearrangement links TRBV6-5 to TRBJ2-7, with TRBD2 matching 9 bases. V lost 9 bases and J lost 3; bases outside the gene matches: 9. CDR1 is MNHEY, CDR2 SVGAGI, per germline. CDR3 length: 14 residues. CDR3 bases: TGTGCCAGTCGGGTGGTAGCGGGGGACTACGAGCAGTACTTC. Translation gives CASRVVAGDYEQYF.

The gene calls are TRBV6-1 and TRBJ2-1; 9 nucleotides line up with TRBD1. Looked up from germline, CDR1 is MNHNS and CDR2 is SASEGT. This CDR3 has 16 amino acids. V was clipped by 2 bases and J by 12 bases; unmatched bases: 14. The CDR3, as DNA: TGTGCCAGCAGTGAACCCGGGACAGGGTTTTTCACGGTGCAGTTCTTC. Protein sequence: CASSEPGTGFFTVQFF.

The chain is built from TRBV5-4 and TRBJ2-2; D is uncertain. The CDR3 totals 14 residues. CDR1 SGHNT and CDR2 YYREEE come from the germline V gene (reference sequence). V gave up 1 base and J gave up 6 bases, with 10 bases separating them. CDR3 DNA: TGTGCCAGCAGCTTGAGCCGTAAGCCCGGGGAGCTGTTTTTT. Translating gives CASSLSRKPGELFF.